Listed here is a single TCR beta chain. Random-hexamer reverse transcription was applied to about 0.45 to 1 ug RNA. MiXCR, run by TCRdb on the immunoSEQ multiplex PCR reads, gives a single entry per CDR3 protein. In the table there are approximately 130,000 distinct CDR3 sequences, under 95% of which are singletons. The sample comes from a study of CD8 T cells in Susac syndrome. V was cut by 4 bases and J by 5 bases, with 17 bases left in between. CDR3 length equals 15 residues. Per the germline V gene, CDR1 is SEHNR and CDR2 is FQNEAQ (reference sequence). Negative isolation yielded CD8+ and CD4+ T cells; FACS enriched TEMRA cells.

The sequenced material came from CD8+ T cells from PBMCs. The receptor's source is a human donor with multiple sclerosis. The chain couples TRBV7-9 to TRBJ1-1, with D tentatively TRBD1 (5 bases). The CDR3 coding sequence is TGTGCCAGCAGCTCGACATTGGGGCCGGGAACTGAAGCTTTCTTT. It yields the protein CASSSTLGPGTEAFF.